This T cell receptor beta chain originates from a study of vaccination effects on CD4 cells after COVID-19. Study conclusions and caveats: Late after vaccination, infection- and vaccine-induced clones showed marked clonal contraction.

Antigen-specific CD4+ T cells were first expanded with viral peptide pools by the ViraFEST assay and only then sequenced. Following 10 days of culture, CD4+ T cells were isolated. This person's SARS-CoV-2 infection, confirmed by PCR, occurred between March and December 2020. Both day 3 and day 7 saw half the medium replaced with IL-2 medium. With regard to this clone: Antigen unknown.

The CDR3 is made up of 17 amino acids. Germline loops: CDR1 KGHSH, CDR2 LQKENI. The V gene lost 3 bases and the J gene lost 9 bases, with 27 bases spanning the gap. The protocol was immunoSEQ multiplex PCR, while the TCRdb copy is restricted to in-frame clones and leaves out a portion. In the table there are roughly 73,000 clones, 65% to 85% of which are singletons. The V and J genes are TRBV18 and TRBJ2-7, with no clear D. The sample here was CD4+ T cells from PBMCs cultured with HIV peptides, taken before COVID-19 vaccination. Documented subset: HIV-1 Nef peptide pool negative control/reference culture. The sequence derives from a human donor who had a prior SARS-CoV-2 infection. The CDR3 protein is CASSPPVSLGLGGVQYF. The CDR3 DNA reads TGTGCCAGCTCACCGCCGGTGAGTTTGGGTTTAGGCGGCGTGCAGTACTTC.